Here is one T cell receptor (beta chain) with its context. Sequence at one end of the junction differs from germline and may be a read error. The sample belongs to a study of sequential checkpoint blockade in melanoma. Across the whole study: Arm A got nivolumab then ipilimumab; arm B the reverse, 1:1. Each arm's sequence ended with maintenance nivolumab.

Stated treatment: randomized to nivolumab then ipilimumab (arm A) or the reverse (arm B). The CDR3 is made up of 15 amino acids. CDR1 and CDR2 from the germline V gene are SSHAT and FNYEAQ (reference sequence). Clones were sequenced by immunoSEQ multiplex PCR, and TCRdb holds only the in-frame ones, with some missing. The sample records around 18,000 clones, 55% to 70% being singletons. This receptor was identified in a human donor with melanoma. The chain joins TRBV7-7 to TRBJ1-1; 7 bases fit TRBD1. Sequencing was performed on CD8+ T cells sorted from blood (inferred from file names), taken from a patient given nivolumab and ipilimumab in sequence. CDR3: CASSSGQEESTEAFF. The CDR3 DNA reads as TGTGCTAGCAGCTCCGGACAGGAGGAGAGCACTGAAGCTTTCTTT.